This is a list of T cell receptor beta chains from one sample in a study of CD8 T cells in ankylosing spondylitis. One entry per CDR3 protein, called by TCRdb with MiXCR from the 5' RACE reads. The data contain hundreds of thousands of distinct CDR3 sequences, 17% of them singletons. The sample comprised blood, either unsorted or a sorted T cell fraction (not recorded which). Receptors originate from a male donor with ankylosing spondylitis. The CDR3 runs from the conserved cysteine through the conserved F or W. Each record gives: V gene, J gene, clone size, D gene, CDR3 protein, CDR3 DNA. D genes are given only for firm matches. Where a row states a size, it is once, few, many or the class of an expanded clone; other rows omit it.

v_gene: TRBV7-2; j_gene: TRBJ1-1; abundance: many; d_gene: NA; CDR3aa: CASSLNRANTEAFF; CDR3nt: TGTGCCAGCAGCTTAAATAGAGCGAACACTGAAGCTTTCTTT
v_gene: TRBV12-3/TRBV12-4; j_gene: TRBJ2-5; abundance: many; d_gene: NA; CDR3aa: CASSLSETQYF; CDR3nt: TGTGCCAGCAGTCTCTCAGAGACCCAGTACTTC
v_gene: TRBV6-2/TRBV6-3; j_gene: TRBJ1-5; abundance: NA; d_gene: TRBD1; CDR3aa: CASRDPGTGGNQPQHF; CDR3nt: TGTGCCAGCAGAGACCCCGGGACAGGGGGCAATCAGCCCCAGCATTTT
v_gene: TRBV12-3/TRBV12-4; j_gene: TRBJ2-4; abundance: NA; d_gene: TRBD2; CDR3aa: CASSLLAGGVRNIQYF; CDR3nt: TGTGCCAGCAGTTTGCTAGCGGGAGGGGTAAGAAACATTCAGTACTTC
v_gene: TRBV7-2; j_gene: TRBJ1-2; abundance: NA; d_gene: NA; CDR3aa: CASSLAKTVNYGHTF; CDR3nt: TGTGCCAGCAGCTTAGCAAAGACAGTCAACTATGGCCACACCTTC
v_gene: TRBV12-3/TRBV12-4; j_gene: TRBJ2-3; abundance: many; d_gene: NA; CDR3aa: CASSSESRTDTQYF; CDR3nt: TGTGCCAGCAGTTCCGAGTCGCGCACAGATACGCAGTATTTT
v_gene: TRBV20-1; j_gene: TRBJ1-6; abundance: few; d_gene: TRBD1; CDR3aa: CSARDPGQDNSPLHF; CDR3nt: TGCAGTGCTAGAGACCCGGGACAGGATAATTCACCCCTCCACTTT
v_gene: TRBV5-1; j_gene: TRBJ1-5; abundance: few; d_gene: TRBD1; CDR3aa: CASSWGEGAQPQHF; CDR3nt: TGCGCCAGCAGCTGGGGCGAGGGGGCGCAGCCCCAGCATTTT
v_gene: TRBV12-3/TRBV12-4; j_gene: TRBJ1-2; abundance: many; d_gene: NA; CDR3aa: CASSLGGGSGYTF; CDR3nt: TGTGCCAGCAGTTTGGGTGGTGGATCTGGCTACACCTTC
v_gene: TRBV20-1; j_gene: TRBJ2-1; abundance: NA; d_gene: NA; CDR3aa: CSARVRLATSYNEQFF; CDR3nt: TGCAGTGCTAGAGTTCGCCTAGCGACCTCCTACAATGAGCAGTTCTTC
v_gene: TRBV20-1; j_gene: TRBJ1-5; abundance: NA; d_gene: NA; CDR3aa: CSGGSSGYSNQPQHF; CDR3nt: TGCAGTGGGGGAAGTTCGGGTTATAGCAATCAGCCCCAGCATTTT
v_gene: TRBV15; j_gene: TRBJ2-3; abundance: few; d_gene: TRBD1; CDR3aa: CATSTTGVGTDTQYF; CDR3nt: TGTGCCACCAGCACAACAGGGGTTGGAACAGATACGCAGTATTTT
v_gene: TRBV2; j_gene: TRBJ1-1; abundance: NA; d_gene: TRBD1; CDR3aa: CASSGAGQGAWTEAFF; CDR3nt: TGTGCCAGCAGTGGGGCGGGACAGGGGGCTTGGACTGAAGCTTTCTTT
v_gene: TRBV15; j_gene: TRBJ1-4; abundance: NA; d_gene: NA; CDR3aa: CATSRSPGTTNEKLFF; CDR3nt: TGTGCCACCAGCAGGAGCCCGGGTACAACTAATGAAAAACTGTTTTTT
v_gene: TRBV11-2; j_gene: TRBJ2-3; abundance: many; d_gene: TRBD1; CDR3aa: CASSRTGATQYF; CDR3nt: TGTGCCAGCAGCAGGACAGGGGCTACGCAGTATTTT
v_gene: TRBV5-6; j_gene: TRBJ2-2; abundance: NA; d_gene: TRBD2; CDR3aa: CASSGSGGFTGELFF; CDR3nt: TGTGCCAGCAGCGGGAGCGGGGGGTTCACCGGGGAGCTGTTTTTT
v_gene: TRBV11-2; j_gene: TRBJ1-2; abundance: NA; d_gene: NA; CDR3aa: CASSLYQTEWGYTF; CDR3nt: TGTGCCAGCAGCTTGTACCAAACGGAGTGGGGCTACACCTTC
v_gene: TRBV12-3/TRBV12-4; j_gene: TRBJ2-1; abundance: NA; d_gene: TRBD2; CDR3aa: CASRWSTGQELAGGHNEQFF; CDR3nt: TGTGCCAGCCGATGGTCGACCGGGCAGGAACTAGCGGGGGGGCACAATGAGCAGTTCTTC
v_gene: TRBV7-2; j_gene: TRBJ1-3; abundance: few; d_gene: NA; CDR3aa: CASSLVGGLAGNTIYF; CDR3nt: TGTGCCAGCAGCTTAGTGGGGGGCCTGGCTGGAAACACCATATATTTT
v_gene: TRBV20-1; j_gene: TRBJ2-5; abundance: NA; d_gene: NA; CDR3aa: CSAKGGGYKKTQYF; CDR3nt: TGCAGTGCTAAAGGAGGGGGGTATAAAAAGACCCAGTACTTC
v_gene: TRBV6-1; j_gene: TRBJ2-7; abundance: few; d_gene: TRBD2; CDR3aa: CASRTSGGSYEQYF; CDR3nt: TGTGCCAGCAGAACTAGCGGGGGCTCCTACGAGCAGTACTTC
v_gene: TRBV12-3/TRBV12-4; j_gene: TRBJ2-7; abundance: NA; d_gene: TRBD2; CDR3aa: CASAPISGSSHEQYF; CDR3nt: TGTGCCAGCGCACCTATCAGCGGGAGCAGCCACGAGCAGTACTTC
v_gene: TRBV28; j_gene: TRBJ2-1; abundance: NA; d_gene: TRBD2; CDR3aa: CASSFLTSGSKQFF; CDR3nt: TGTGCCAGCAGTTTTCTAACTAGCGGGAGCAAGCAGTTCTTC
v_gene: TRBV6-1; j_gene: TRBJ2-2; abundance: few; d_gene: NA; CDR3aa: CASSITQSGGELFF; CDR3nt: TGTGCCAGCAGTATAACCCAGAGTGGCGGGGAGCTGTTTTTT
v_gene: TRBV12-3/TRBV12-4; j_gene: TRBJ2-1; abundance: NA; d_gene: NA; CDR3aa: CASSMILGEQFF; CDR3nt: TGTGCCAGCAGCATGATCTTGGGTGAGCAGTTCTTC
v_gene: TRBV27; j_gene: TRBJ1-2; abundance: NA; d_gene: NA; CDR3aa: CASSITGTTSGGYTF; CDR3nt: TGTGCCAGCAGTATAACCGGGACGACGTCCGGTGGCTACACCTTC
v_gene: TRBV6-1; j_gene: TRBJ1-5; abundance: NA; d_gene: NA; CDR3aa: CASNPQLPGNQPQHF; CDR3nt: TGTGCCAGCAATCCACAGCTCCCCGGCAATCAGCCCCAGCATTTT
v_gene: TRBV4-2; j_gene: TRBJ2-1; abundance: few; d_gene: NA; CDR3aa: CASSRGTGVNNEQFF; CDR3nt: TGTGCCAGCAGCCGGGGAACTGGGGTGAACAATGAGCAGTTCTTC
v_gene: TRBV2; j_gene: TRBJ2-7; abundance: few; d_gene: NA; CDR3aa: CASSMEPYEQYF; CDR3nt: TGTGCCAGCAGTATGGAACCCTACGAGCAGTACTTC
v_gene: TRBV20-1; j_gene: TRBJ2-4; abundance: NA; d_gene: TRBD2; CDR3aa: CSASSGSGDIQYF; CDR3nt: TGCAGTGCTTCTAGCGGGAGTGGGGACATTCAGTACTTC
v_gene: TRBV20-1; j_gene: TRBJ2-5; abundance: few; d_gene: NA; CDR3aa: CSARGGIGQETQYF; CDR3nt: TGCAGTGCTAGAGGAGGGATCGGCCAAGAGACCCAGTACTTC
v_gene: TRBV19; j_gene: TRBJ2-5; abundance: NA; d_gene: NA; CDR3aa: CASSIGRVHQETQYF; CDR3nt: TGTGCCAGTAGTATAGGGAGGGTCCACCAAGAGACCCAGTACTTC
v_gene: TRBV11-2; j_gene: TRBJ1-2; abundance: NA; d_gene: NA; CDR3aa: CASSLARSPGNGYTF; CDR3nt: TGTGCCAGCAGCTTAGCCCGATCACCGGGGAATGGCTACACCTTC
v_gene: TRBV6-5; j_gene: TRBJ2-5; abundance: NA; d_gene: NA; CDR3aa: CAGGRSQETQYF; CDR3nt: TGTGCCGGCGGCCGGAGTCAAGAGACCCAGTACTTC
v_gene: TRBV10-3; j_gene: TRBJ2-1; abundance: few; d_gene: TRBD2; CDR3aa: CAISGSGGNEQFF; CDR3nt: TGTGCCATCAGTGGATCCGGGGGGAATGAGCAGTTCTTC
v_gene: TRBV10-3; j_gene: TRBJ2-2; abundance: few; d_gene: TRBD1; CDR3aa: CAISESGTGQPGELFF; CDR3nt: TGTGCCATCAGTGAGTCCGGGACAGGGCAACCCGGGGAGCTGTTTTTT
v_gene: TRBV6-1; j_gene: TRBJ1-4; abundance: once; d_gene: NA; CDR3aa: CASRGRVGEKLFF; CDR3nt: TGTGCCAGCAGAGGGAGAGTGGGTGAAAAACTGTTTTTT
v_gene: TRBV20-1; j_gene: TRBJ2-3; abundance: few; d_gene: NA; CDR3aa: CSARKGPTLTDTQYF; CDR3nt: TGCAGTGCTAGGAAGGGCCCCACCCTCACAGATACGCAGTATTTT
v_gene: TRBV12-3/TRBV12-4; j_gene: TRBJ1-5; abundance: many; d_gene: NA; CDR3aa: CASSLGGRINQPQHF; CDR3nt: TGTGCCAGCAGTTTAGGCGGTCGTATCAATCAGCCCCAGCATTTT
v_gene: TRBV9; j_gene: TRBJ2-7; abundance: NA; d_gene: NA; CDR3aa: CASSVGPSSGVYEQYF; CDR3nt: TGTGCCAGCAGCGTAGGCCCTAGCAGTGGGGTCTACGAGCAGTACTTC
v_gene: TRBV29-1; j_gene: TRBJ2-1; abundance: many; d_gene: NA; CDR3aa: CSVVTSIKNEQFF; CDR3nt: TGCAGCGTTGTCACTAGCATCAAAAATGAGCAGTTCTTC
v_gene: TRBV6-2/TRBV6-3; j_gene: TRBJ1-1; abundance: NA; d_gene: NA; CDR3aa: CASSYQRGNTEAFF; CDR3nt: TGTGCCAGCAGTTACCAACGAGGTAACACTGAAGCTTTCTTT
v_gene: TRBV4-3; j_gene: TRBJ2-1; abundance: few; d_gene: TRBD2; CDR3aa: CASSQDLAGGQGWKDNEQFF; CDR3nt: TGCGCCAGCAGCCAAGATCTCGCGGGAGGGCAGGGGTGGAAAGACAATGAGCAGTTCTTC